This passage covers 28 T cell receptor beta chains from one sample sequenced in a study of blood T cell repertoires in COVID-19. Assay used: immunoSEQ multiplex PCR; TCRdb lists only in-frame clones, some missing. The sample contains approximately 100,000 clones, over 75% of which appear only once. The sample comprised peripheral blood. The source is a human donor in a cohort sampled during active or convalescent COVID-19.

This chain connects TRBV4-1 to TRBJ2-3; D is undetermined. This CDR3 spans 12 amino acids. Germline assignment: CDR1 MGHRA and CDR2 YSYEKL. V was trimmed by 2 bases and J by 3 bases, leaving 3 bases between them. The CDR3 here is CASSQSTDTQYF. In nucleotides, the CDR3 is TGCGCCAGCAGCCAATCTACAGATACGCAGTATTTT.

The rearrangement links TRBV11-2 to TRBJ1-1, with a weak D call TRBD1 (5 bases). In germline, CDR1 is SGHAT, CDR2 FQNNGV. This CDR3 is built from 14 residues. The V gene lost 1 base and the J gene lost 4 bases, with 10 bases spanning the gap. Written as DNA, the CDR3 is TGTGCCAGCAGCTTAGTGGCAGGGTCCACTGAAGCTTTCTTT. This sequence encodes CASSLVAGSTEAFF.

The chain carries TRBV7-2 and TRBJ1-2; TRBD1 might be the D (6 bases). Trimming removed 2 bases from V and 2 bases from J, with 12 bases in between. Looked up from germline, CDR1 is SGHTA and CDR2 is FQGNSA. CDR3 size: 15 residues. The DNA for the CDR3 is TGTGCCAGCAGCTTACCCCAGGGGTTAAACTATGGCTACACCTTC. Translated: CASSLPQGLNYGYTF.

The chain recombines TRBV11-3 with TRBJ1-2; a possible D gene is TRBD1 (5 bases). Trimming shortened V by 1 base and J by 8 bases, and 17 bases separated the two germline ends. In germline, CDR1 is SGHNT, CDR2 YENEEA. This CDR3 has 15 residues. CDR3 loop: CASSLGLQAPRGYTF. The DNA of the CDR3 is TGTGCCAGCAGCTTAGGCTTACAGGCCCCTAGGGGCTACACCTTC.

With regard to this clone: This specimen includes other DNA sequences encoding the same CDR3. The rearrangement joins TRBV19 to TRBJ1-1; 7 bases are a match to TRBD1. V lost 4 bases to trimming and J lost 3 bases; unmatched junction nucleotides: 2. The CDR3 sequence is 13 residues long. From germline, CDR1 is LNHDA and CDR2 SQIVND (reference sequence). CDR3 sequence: CASSTTGDTEAFF. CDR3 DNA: TGTGCCAGTAGTACCACAGGGGACACTGAAGCTTTCTTT.

The CDR3 here is CAIRDSYGYTF. The CDR3 coding sequence is TGTGCCATCAGAGACAGCTATGGCTACACCTTC. The J gene is TRBJ1-2, the V gene TRBV10-3; maybe TRBD1 (5 bases). Trimming cost V 6 bases and J 4 bases, with 6 bases left between them. Per the germline V gene, CDR1 is ENHRY and CDR2 is SYGVKD. This CDR3 contains 11 residues.

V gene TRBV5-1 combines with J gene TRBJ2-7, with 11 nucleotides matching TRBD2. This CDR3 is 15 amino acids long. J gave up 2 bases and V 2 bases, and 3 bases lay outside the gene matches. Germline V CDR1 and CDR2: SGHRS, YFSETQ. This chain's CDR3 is CASSFTSGGPYEQYF. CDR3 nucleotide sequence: TGCGCCAGCAGCTTCACTAGCGGGGGTCCCTACGAGCAGTACTTC.

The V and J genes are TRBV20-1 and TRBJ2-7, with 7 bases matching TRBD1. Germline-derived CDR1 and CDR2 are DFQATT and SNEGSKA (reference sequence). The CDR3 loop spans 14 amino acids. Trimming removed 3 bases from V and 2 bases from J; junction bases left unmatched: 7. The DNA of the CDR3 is TGCAGTGCTAGTTCCGACAGGGCGACCTACGAGCAGTACTTC. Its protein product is CSASSDRATYEQYF.

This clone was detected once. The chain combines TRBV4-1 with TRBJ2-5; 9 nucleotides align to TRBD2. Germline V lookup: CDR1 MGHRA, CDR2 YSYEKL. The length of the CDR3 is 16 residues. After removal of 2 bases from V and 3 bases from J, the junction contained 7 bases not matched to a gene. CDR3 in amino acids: CASSQPRGLAEETQYF. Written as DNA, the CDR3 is TGCGCCAGCAGCCAACCCAGGGGACTAGCAGAAGAGACCCAGTACTTC.

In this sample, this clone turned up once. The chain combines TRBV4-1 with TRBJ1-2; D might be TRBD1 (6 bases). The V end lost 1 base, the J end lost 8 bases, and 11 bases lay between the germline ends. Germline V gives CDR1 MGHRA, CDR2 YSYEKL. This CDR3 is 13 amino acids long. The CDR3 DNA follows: TGCGCCAGCAGCCAAGCGTCAGGGGAAGGCTACACCTTC. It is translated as CASSQASGEGYTF.

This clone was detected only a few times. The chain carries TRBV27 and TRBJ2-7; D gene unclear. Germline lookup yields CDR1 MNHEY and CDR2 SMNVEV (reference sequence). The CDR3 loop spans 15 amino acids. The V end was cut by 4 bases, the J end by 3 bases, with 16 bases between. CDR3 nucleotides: TGTGCCAGCAGTTCCGGGTATCCGGCCGGCTACGAGCAGTACTTC. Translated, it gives CASSSGYPAGYEQYF.

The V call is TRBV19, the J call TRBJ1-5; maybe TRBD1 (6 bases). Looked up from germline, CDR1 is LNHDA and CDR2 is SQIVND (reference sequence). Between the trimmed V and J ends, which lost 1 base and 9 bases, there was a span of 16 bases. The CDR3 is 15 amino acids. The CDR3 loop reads CASSIVAGDLAPQHF. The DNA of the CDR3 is TGTGCCAGTAGTATAGTGGCAGGGGATTTAGCGCCCCAGCATTTT.

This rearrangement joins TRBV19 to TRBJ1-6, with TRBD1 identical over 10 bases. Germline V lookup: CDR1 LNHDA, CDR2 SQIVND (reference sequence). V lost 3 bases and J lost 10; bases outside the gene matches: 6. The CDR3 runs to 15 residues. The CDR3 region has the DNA TGTGCCAGTAGTATCGACAGGGGGCGCAGGTCACCCCTCCACTTT. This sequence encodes CASSIDRGRRSPLHF.

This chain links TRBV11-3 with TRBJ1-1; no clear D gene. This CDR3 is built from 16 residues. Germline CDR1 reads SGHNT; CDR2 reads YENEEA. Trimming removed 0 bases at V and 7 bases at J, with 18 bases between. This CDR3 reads CASSLDGRAGKDEAFF. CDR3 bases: TGTGCCAGCAGCTTAGATGGTCGAGCGGGCAAGGATGAAGCTTTCTTT.

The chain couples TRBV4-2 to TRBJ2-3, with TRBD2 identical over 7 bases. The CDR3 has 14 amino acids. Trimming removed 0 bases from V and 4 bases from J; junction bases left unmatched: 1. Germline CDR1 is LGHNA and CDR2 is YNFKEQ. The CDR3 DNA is TGTGCCAGCAGCCAAGATCGGGGGGCAGATACGCAGTATTTT. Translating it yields CASSQDRGADTQYF.

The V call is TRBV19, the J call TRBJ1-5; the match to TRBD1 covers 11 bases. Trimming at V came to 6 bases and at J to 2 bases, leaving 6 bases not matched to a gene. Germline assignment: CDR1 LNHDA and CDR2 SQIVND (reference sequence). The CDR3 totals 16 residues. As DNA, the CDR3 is TGTGCCAGTAGCAGGACAGGGGGCGAGGGCAATCAGCCCCAGCATTTT. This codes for CASSRTGGEGNQPQHF.

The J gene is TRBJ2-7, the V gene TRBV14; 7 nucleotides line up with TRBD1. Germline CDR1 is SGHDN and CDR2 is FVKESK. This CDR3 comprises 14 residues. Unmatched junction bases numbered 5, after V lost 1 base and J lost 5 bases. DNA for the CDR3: TGTGCCAGCAGCCAAGGGTGGACAGGCGACGAGCAGTACTTC. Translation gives CASSQGWTGDEQYF.

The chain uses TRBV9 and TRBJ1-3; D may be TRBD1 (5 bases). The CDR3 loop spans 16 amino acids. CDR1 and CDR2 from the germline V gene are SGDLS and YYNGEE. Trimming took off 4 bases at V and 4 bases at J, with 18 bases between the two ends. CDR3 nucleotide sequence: TGTGCCAGCAGCCCCCCTGGGGGGGGGTGGGGAAACACCATATATTTT. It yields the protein CASSPPGGGWGNTIYF.

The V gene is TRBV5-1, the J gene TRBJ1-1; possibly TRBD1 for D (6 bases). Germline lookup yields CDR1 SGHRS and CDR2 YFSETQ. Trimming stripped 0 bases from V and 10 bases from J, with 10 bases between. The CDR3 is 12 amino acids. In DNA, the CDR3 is TGCGCCAGCAGCTTGGAAGGGGGTAGAGCTTTCTTT. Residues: CASSLEGGRAFF.

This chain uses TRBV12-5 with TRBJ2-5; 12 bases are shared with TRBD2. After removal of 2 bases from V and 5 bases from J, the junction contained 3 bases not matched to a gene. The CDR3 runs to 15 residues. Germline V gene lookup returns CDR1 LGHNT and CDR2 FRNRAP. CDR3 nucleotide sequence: TGTGCTAGTGGTTTGACTAGCGGGGGGTTGGAGACCCAGTACTTC. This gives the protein CASGLTSGGLETQYF.

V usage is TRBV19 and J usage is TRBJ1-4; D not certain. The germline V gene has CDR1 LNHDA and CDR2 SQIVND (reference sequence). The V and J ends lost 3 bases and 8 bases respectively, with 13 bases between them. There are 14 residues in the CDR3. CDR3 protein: CASSMMGSQEKLFF. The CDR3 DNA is TGTGCCAGTAGTATGATGGGGAGTCAGGAAAAACTGTTTTTT.

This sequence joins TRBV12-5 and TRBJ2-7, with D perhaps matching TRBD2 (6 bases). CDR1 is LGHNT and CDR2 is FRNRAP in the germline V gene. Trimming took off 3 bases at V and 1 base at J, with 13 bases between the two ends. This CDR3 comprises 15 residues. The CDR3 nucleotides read TGTGCTAGTGGTTTCGGATGGGGGGATTCCTACGAGCAGTACTTC. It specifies CASGFGWGDSYEQYF.

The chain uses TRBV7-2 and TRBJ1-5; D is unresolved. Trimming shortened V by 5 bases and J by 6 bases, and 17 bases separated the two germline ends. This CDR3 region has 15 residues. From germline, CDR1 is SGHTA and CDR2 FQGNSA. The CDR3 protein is CASSPKAGEGQPQHF. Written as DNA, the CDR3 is TGTGCCAGCAGCCCCAAGGCCGGGGAGGGTCAGCCCCAGCATTTT. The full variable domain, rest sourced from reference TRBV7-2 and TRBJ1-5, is GAGVSQSPSNKVTEKGKDVELRCDPISGHTALYWYRQSLGQGLEFLIYFQGNSAPDKSGLPSDRFSAERTGGSVSTLTIQRTQQEDSAVYLCASSPKAGEGQPQHFGDGTRLSIL.

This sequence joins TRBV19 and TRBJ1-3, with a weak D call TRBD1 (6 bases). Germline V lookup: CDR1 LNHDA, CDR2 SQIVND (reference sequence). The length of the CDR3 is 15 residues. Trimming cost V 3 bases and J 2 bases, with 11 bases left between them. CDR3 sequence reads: CASSIAGDTGNTIYF. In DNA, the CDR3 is TGTGCCAGTAGTATCGCAGGGGATACTGGAAACACCATATATTTT.

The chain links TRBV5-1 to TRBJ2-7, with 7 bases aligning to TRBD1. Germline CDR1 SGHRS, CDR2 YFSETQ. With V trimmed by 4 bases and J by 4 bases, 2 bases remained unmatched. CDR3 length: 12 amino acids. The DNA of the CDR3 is TGCGCCAGCAGCGGGACAGATTACGAGCAGTACTTC. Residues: CASSGTDYEQYF.

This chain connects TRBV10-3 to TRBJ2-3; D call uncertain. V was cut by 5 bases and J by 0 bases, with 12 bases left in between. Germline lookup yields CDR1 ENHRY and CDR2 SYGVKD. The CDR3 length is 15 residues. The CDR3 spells CAISSRDTSTDTQYF. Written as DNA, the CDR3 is TGTGCCATCAGTTCACGAGACACTAGCACAGATACGCAGTATTTT.

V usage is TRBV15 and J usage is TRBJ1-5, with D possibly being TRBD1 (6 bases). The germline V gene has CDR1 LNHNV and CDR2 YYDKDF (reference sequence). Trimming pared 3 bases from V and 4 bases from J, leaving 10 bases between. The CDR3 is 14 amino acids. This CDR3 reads CATSRGQENQPQHF. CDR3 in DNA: TGTGCCACCAGCAGGGGACAAGAAAATCAGCCCCAGCATTTT.

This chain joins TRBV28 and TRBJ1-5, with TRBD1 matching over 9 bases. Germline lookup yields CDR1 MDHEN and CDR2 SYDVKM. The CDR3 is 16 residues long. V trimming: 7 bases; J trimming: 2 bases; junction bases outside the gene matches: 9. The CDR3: CASKGTGPFGNQPQHF. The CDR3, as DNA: TGTGCCAGCAAGGGGACAGGGCCCTTCGGCAATCAGCCCCAGCATTTT. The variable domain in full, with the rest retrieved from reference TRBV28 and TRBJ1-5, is DVKVTQSSRYLVKRTGEKVFLECVQDMDHENMFWYRQDPGLGLRLIYFSYDVKMKEKGDIPEGYSVSREKKERFSLILESASTNQTSMYLCASKGTGPFGNQPQHFGDGTRLSIL.